Listed below are T cell receptor beta chains from one sample, sequenced in a study of radiotherapy plus CTLA-4 blockade in lung cancer. Produced via immunoSEQ multiplex PCR; TCRdb's table is partial and in-frame only. Among under 40,000 clones, around 70% were seen once, and the ten largest hold 3% to 5%. The sequencing here drew on peripheral blood, taken from a patient treated with radiotherapy plus ipilimumab. The source of these receptors is a human donor with non-small cell lung cancer who had stable disease on radiotherapy plus ipilimumab. CDR3s include the opening cysteine and the closing phenylalanine or tryptophan. The D gene is left open where the match is weak. Not all rows give a size; the values are once, few, many and, for expanded clones, a class.

>TRBV7-2|-|-|TRBJ2-7
TGTGCCAGCAGCACCCTAGCAGACGAAGGTGAGCAGTACTTC
CASSTLADEGEQYF
>TRBV4-1|-|-|TRBJ1-3
TGCGCCAGCAGCCAATCCAGGACAGTAAGCTCTGGAAACACCATATATTTT
CASSQSRTVSSGNTIYF
>TRBV4-2|-|-|TRBJ2-1
TGTGCCAGCAGCCAAGAGGGGGGGCCGGTCTCCTACAATGAGCAGTTCTTC
CASSQEGGPVSYNEQFF
>TRBV28|-|-|TRBJ2-7
TGTGCCAGCAGTAGGACCGCCCCTAACGGTGCGCAGTACTTC
CASSRTAPNGAQYF
>TRBV2|TRBD2|once|TRBJ2-7
TGTGCCAGCAGTGACCCTAGCGGGAGTTCTCGTGCGTTCTACGAGCAGTACTTC
CASSDPSGSSRAFYEQYF
>TRBV19|TRBD1|-|TRBJ2-5
TGTGCCAGTAGTAAACAGGGGGCGACAGGTGGCGAGACCCAGTACTTC
CASSKQGATGGETQYF
>TRBV14|-|-|TRBJ1-3
TGTGCCAGCAGCCAACAAACAGTTTCTGGAAACACCATATATTTT
CASSQQTVSGNTIYF
>TRBV7-8|TRBD1|-|TRBJ2-7
TGTGCCAGCAGCTTATGGGACAGCACCTACGAGCAGTACTTC
CASSLWDSTYEQYF
>TRBV6-6|-|few|TRBJ2-7
TGTGCCAGCTCGTGGACGGAGTCTCTGGGCAAGCAGTACTTC
CASSWTESLGKQYF
>TRBV11-2|-|few|TRBJ1-5
TGTGCCAGCAGCTTAGACGTGGATCAGCCCCAGCATTTT
CASSLDVDQPQHF
>TRBV11-3|-|once|TRBJ1-1
TGTGCCAGCAGCCCCGGGGGTGGCAGGACCACTGAAGCTTTCTTT
CASSPGGGRTTEAFF
>TRBV28|-|-|TRBJ1-2
TGTGCCAGCAGTCCCCCCAGGGCTGCAGGCTACACCTTC
CASSPPRAAGYTF
>TRBV19|-|once|TRBJ1-5
TGTGCCAGTACCTTCCTGGGAGGGCGGAATCAGCCCCAGCATTTT
CASTFLGGRNQPQHF
>TRBV6-5|-|once|TRBJ2-7
TGTGCCAGCAGCTTACAGGGAGCAAGCTCCTACGAGCAGTACTTC
CASSLQGASSYEQYF
>TRBV19|TRBD1|-|TRBJ1-5
TGTGCCAGTAGTACTAGGGACAGGAACGATCAGCCCCAGCATTTT
CASSTRDRNDQPQHF
>TRBV4-3|-|-|TRBJ2-6
TGCGCCAGCAGCCATGACCGGGTGGGTGGGGCCAACGTCCTGACTTTC
CASSHDRVGGANVLTF
>TRBV7-9|-|-|TRBJ2-1
TGTGCCAGCAGCTTCGTCAGGGGGGGATACAATGAGCAGTTCTTC
CASSFVRGGYNEQFF
>TRBV7-2|-|-|TRBJ2-2
TGTGCCAGCAGCTTATACACCGGGGAGCTGTTTTTT
CASSLYTGELFF
>TRBV7-9|-|few|TRBJ2-3
TGTGCCAGCAGATCGCGGACTTCTTCCACAGATACGCAGTATTTT
CASRSRTSSTDTQYF
>TRBV7-2|-|-|TRBJ2-3
TGTGCCAGCAGCTTCCGGCTAACAGATACGCAGTATTTT
CASSFRLTDTQYF
>TRBV2|TRBD1|-|TRBJ2-1
TGTGCCAGCAGTGGGCCAGGGGGCGCGAGACAACCCTCGGTCTTC
CASSGPGGARQPSVF
>TRBV15|-|-|TRBJ2-7
TGTGCCACCAGCAGACCGGCAGGGAAGGAGCAGTACTTC
CATSRPAGKEQYF
>TRBV19|-|-|TRBJ2-2
TGTGCCAGTAGTCCACTGACAGTCCGGCAAAACACCGGGGAGCTGTTTTTT
CASSPLTVRQNTGELFF
>TRBV19|TRBD2|-|TRBJ2-1
TGTGCCAGTAGTACGCCGGGACTAGCGGACTGGTTCTTC
CASSTPGLADWFF
>TRBV28|-|-|TRBJ1-2
TGTGCCAGTCTCACCATCGGGACCGGAGCTAACTATGGCTACACCTTC
CASLTIGTGANYGYTF